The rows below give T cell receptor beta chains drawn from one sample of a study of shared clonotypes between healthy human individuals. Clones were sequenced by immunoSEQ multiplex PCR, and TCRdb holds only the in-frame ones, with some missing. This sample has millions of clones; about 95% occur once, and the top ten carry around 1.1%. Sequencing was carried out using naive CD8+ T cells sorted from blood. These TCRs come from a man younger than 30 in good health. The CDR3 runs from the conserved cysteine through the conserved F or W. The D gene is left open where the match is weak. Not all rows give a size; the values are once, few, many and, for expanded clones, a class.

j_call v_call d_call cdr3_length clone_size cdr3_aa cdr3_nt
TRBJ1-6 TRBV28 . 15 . CASSLFREGGSPLHF TGTGCCAGCAGTTTATTTCGGGAAGGTGGTTCACCCCTCCACTTT
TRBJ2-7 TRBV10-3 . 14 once CAIRDKEATYEQYF TGTGCCATCAGGGACAAAGAAGCGACCTACGAGCAGTACTTC
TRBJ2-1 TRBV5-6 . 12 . CASSLAVNEQFF TGTGCCAGCAGCTTAGCGGTAAATGAGCAGTTCTTC
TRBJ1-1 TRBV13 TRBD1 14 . CASSSGTGKTEAFF TGTGCCAGCAGCTCCGGGACAGGGAAAACTGAAGCTTTCTTT
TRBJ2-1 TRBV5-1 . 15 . CASSLNQGTHNEQFF TGCGCCAGCAGCTTGAATCAGGGTACCCACAATGAGCAGTTCTTC
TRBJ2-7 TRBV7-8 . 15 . CASSPEGAGGAEQYF TGTGCCAGCAGCCCCGAGGGCGCTGGAGGGGCCGAGCAGTACTTC
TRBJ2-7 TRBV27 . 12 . CASSLISYEQYF TGTGCCAGCAGTTTAATCTCCTACGAGCAGTACTTC
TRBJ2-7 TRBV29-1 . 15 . CSVRRGDTLSHEQYF TGCAGCGTTCGAAGGGGGGACACCTTAAGCCACGAGCAGTACTTC
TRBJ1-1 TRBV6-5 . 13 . CASSYAEGTEAFF TGTGCCAGCAGTTACGCGGAGGGAACTGAAGCTTTCTTT
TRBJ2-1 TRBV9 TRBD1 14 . CASSEGQGYNEQFF TGTGCCAGCAGCGAGGGACAGGGATACAATGAGCAGTTCTTC
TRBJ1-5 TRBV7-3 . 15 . CASSLNLYSNQPQHF TGTGCCAGCAGCTTAAACCTTTATAGCAATCAGCCCCAGCATTTT
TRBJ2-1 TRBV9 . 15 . CASSVDWGPYNEQFF TGTGCCAGCAGCGTAGACTGGGGCCCCTACAATGAGCAGTTCTTC
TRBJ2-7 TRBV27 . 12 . CASSFSGDEQYF TGTGCCAGCAGTTTCTCCGGGGACGAGCAGTACTTC
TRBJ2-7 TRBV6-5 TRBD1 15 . CASSPDRVWSYEQYF TGTGCCAGCAGTCCCGACAGGGTCTGGTCCTACGAGCAGTACTTC
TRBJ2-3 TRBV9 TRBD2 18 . CASSVGGSVLGDRDTQYF TGTGCCAGCAGCGTAGGCGGGAGCGTCCTGGGTGATCGCGATACGCAGTATTTT
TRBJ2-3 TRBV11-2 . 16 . CASSLDRVTRTDTQYF TGTGCCAGCAGCTTAGACCGGGTTACCCGCACAGATACGCAGTATTTT
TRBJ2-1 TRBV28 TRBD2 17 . CASSITGTSGGYNEQFF TGTGCCAGCAGTATCACCGGGACTAGCGGGGGGTACAATGAGCAGTTCTTC
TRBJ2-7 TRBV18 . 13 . CASSPGLDYEQYF TGTGCCAGCTCACCGGGCCTAGACTACGAGCAGTACTTC
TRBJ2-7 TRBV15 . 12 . CATSSNSYEQYF TGTGCCACCAGCAGTAACTCCTACGAGCAGTACTTC
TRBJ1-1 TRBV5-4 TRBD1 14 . CAIGPGGGSTEAFF TGTGCCATCGGACCAGGGGGTGGGAGCACTGAAGCTTTCTTT
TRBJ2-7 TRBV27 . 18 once CASSPITAGGRVAYEQYF TGTGCCAGCAGCCCGATCACCGCTGGGGGCAGGGTGGCCTACGAGCAGTACTTC
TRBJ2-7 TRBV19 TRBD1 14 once CASSRTGDFYEQYF TGTGCCAGTAGTCGGACAGGGGACTTCTACGAGCAGTACTTC
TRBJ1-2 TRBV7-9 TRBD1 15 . CASSHRQGEVDGYTF TGTGCCAGCAGCCATCGACAGGGTGAGGTCGACGGCTACACCTTC
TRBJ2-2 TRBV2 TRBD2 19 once CASSELTSGRAKYTGELFF TGTGCCAGCAGTGAGCTTACTAGCGGGAGGGCCAAATACACCGGGGAGCTGTTTTTT
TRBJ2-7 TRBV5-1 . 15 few CASSSGLVEPYEQYF TGCGCCAGCAGCTCGGGACTGGTGGAACCCTACGAGCAGTACTTC
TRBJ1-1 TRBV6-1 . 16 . CASSAIHRVLNTEAFF TGTGCCAGCAGTGCTATTCACAGGGTCCTGAACACTGAAGCTTTCTTT
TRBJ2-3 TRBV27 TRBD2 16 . CASSLSPGAGADTQYF TGTGCCAGCAGTTTATCGCCGGGAGCGGGGGCGGATACGCAGTATTTT
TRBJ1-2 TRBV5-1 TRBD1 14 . CASSPGTGRVGYTF TGCGCCAGCAGCCCCGGGACAGGGAGGGTTGGCTACACCTTC
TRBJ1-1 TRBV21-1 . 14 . CASSKGRGDNEAFF TGTGCCAGCAGCAAAGGGAGGGGCGATAATGAAGCTTTCTTT
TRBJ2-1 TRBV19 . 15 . CASSIDKGSYNEQFF TGTGCCAGTAGTATAGATAAGGGGTCCTACAATGAGCAGTTCTTC
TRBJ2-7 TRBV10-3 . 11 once CAIRLGNEQYF TGTGCCATCAGACTCGGGAACGAGCAGTACTTC
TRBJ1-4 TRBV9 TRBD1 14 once CASSVGTESEKLFF TGTGCCAGCAGCGTCGGGACAGAGAGTGAAAAACTGTTTTTT
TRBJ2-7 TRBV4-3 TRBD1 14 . CASSHLGQGYEQYF TGCGCCAGCAGCCACCTGGGACAGGGCTACGAGCAGTACTTC
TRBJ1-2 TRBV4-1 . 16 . CASSPWRGLNDYGYTF TGCGCCAGCAGCCCCTGGAGGGGCCTGAACGACTATGGCTACACCTTC
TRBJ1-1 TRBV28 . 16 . CASSFGRLGAGAEAFF TGTGCCAGCAGTTTCGGCCGTTTGGGGGCGGGTGCTGAAGCTTTCTTT
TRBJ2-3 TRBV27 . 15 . CASSFLLTSTDTQYF TGTGCCAGCAGTTTTCTGCTAACTAGCACAGATACGCAGTATTTT
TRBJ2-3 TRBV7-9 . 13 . CASSLVSEDTQYF TGTGCCAGCAGCTTAGTTTCGGAAGATACGCAGTATTTT
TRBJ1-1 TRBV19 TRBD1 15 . CASSMEDRADTEAFF TGTGCCAGTAGTATGGAGGACAGGGCGGACACTGAAGCTTTCTTT
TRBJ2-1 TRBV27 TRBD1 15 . CASSPGQGVYNEQFF TGTGCCAGCAGCCCCGGACAGGGAGTCTACAATGAGCAGTTCTTC
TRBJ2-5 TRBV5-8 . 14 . CASSLYNSQETQYF TGTGCCAGCAGCTTGTACAACAGCCAAGAGACCCAGTACTTC
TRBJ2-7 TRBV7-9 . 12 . CASRGGSYEQYF TGTGCCAGCAGAGGAGGATCCTACGAGCAGTACTTC
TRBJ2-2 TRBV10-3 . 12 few CAISWTAGELFF TGTGCCATCAGTTGGACAGCCGGGGAGCTGTTTTTT
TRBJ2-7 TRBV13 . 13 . CASSFAGTYEQYF TGTGCCAGCAGCTTCGCTGGAACCTACGAGCAGTACTTC
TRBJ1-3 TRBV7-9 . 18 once CASSLVFAEGFSGNTIYF TGTGCCAGCAGCTTAGTCTTTGCCGAGGGGTTCTCTGGAAACACCATATATTTT
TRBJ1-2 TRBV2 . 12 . CASSGGGPGYTF TGTGCCAGCAGTGGAGGGGGGCCTGGCTACACCTTC
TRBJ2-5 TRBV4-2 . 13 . CASSQVAAETQYF TGTGCCAGCAGCCAAGTAGCCGCAGAGACCCAGTACTTC
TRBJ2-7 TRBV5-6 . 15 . CASSPSIMLGYEQYF TGTGCCAGCAGCCCTAGTATTATGCTTGGGTACGAGCAGTACTTC
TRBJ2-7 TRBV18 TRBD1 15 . CASSPRDSLYYEQYF TGTGCCAGCTCACCACGGGACAGTCTATACTACGAGCAGTACTTC
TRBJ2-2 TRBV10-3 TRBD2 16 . CAISELSGGTPGELFF TGTGCCATCAGTGAGCTTAGCGGGGGAACCCCCGGGGAGCTGTTTTTT
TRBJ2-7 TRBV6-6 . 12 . CASSYEATKQYF TGTGCCAGCAGTTACGAGGCGACAAAGCAGTACTTC
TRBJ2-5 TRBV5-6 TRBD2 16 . CASSFPGLAGVETQYF TGTGCCAGCAGCTTTCCGGGACTAGCGGGAGTTGAGACCCAGTACTTC
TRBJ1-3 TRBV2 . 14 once CAREQLRSGNTIYF TGTGCCCGGGAACAGCTCCGCTCTGGAAACACCATATATTTT
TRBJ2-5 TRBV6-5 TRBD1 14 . CASSPMTGMETQYF TGTGCCAGCAGTCCGATGACAGGGATGGAGACCCAGTACTTC
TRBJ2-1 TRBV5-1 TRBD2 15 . CASSLVGLAGNEQFF TGCGCCAGCAGCTTGGTGGGACTAGCGGGGAATGAGCAGTTCTTC